These 2 T cell receptor beta chains were sequenced from one sample in a study of CD8+CD57+ T cells in acquired aplastic anemia. TCR beta VDJ and CDR3 profiling used genomic DNA as template. TCRdb reprocessed the reads with MiXCR, giving one entry per CDR3 protein. The table includes around 230,000 distinct CDR3 sequences, around 63% detected once. Source material: sorted CD4+, CD8+, or CD8+CD57+ T cells (not recorded which) from PBMCs. These receptors were obtained from a human donor in good health.

This chain uses TRBV9 with TRBJ2-1; 8 bases match TRBD1. CDR1 is SGDLS and CDR2 is YYNGEE in the germline V gene. The CDR3 runs 14 residues. V shed 3 bases, J shed 3 bases, and the junction held 2 bases outside the gene matches. CDR3 in amino acids: CASSGQGYYNEQFF. The CDR3 DNA sequence: TGTGCCAGCAGCGGACAGGGGTACTACAATGAGCAGTTCTTC.

The V and J genes are TRBV4-2 and TRBJ1-2; D might be TRBD1 (6 bases). There are 16 residues in the CDR3. With 0 bases removed from V and 8 bases from J, the gap between germline ends came to 19 bases. Germline-derived CDR1 and CDR2 are LGHNA and YNFKEQ. The CDR3 loop is CASSQDWSGTSQGYTF. DNA for the CDR3: TGTGCCAGCAGCCAAGATTGGAGTGGGACAAGTCAGGGCTACACCTTC.